This entry lists 16 T cell receptor beta chains sequenced from one sample in a study of T cell changes during pregnancy in multiple sclerosis. Assay: immunoSEQ multiplex PCR; the TCRdb copy retains only in-frame clones and omits some. In the table there are approximately 32,000 clones, 75% to 90% of which are singletons. The source material was CD8+ T cells from peripheral blood mononuclear cells, sampled in the second trimester of pregnancy. The receptors come from a female donor with multiple sclerosis, enrolled in a pregnancy study.

V usage is TRBV6-5 and J usage is TRBJ1-5; 8 nucleotides align to TRBD1. The CDR3 extends over 14 amino acids. Germline CDR1 MNHEY, CDR2 SVGAGI. The ends lost 7 bases at V and 4 bases at J; junction bases unmatched: 6. The CDR3 nucleotides are TGTGCCAGCATTAGGACAGGGCCTAATCAGCCCCAGCATTTT. This codes for CASIRTGPNQPQHF.

The chain joins TRBV2 to TRBJ2-3; 11 bases are shared with TRBD2. Germline V gene lookup returns CDR1 SNHLY and CDR2 FYNNEI. V shed 6 bases and J 3 bases; nucleotides not matched to a gene: 8. The CDR3 has 16 residues. This CDR3 reads CASRYPSGGLTDTQYF. The CDR3 nucleotides read TGTGCCAGCAGATATCCTAGCGGGGGGTTGACAGATACGCAGTATTTT.

The chain couples TRBV6-1 to TRBJ1-1; 8 bases align to TRBD1. Germline V gene lookup returns CDR1 MNHNS and CDR2 SASEGT. Losses at the gene ends were 3 bases for V and 1 base for J; bases not matched to a gene: 1. This CDR3 region has 14 residues. The CDR3 region has the DNA TGTGCCAGCAGTGAGGGGACAGGGAACACTGAAGCTTTCTTT. As protein: CASSEGTGNTEAFF.

The chain employs TRBV9 and TRBJ2-7; 8 bases align to TRBD1. Germline CDR1 reads SGDLS; CDR2 reads YYNGEE. With V trimmed by 3 bases and J by 3 bases, 5 bases remained unmatched. The CDR3 sequence is 14 residues long. CDR3 DNA: TGTGCCAGCAGCGAAGGGACAGGCCACTACGAGCAGTACTTC. Translated, it gives CASSEGTGHYEQYF.

The chain links TRBV28 to TRBJ2-5; maybe TRBD1 (6 bases). Looked up from germline, CDR1 is MDHEN and CDR2 is SYDVKM. V dropped 1 base and J dropped 3 bases, with 9 bases sitting between them. The CDR3 sequence is 14 residues long. The DNA of the CDR3 is TGTGCCAGCAGTTTATTCCCAGGGGAAGAGACCCAGTACTTC. Translated: CASSLFPGEETQYF.

The chain carries TRBV5-4 and TRBJ2-1; perhaps TRBD1 as D (6 bases). The CDR3 length is 13 residues. V dropped 4 bases and J dropped 12 bases, with 17 bases sitting between them. Germline V gives CDR1 SGHNT, CDR2 YYREEE (reference sequence). The CDR3 nucleotides are TGTGCCAGCAGCGGGCGAGGGGGATCGGGGCAGTTCTTC. Encoded protein: CASSGRGGSGQFF.

The chain joins TRBV11-2 to TRBJ2-4; 9 bases are a match to TRBD1. In germline, CDR1 is SGHAT, CDR2 FQNNGV. There are 16 residues in the CDR3. The V and J ends lost 4 bases and 8 bases, in that order; junction bases with no gene match: 12. The CDR3 region is CASSYGTGGAGYIQYF. CDR3 sequence (DNA): TGTGCCAGCAGCTACGGCACAGGGGGCGCGGGATACATTCAGTACTTC.

This sequence joins TRBV28 and TRBJ1-4, with 8 bases matching TRBD1. This CDR3 is 13 amino acids long. CDR1 and CDR2 from the germline V gene are MDHEN and SYDVKM. Trimming cost V 8 bases and J 3 bases; bases outside gene matches: 2. CDR3 in amino acids: CASWTGPNEKLFF. DNA of the CDR3: TGTGCCAGCTGGACAGGGCCTAATGAAAAACTGTTTTTT.

This chain links TRBV2 with TRBJ2-7; D remains ambiguous. Germline loops: CDR1 SNHLY, CDR2 FYNNEI. Trimming removed 5 bases at V and 2 bases at J, with 10 bases between. This CDR3 is built from 13 residues. In DNA form, the CDR3 reads TGTGCCAGCAGTTTGAGTCGTACCTACGAGCAGTACTTC. Residues: CASSLSRTYEQYF.

This rearrangement joins TRBV9 to TRBJ2-7; 9 bases are shared with TRBD1. The J segment lost 2 bases and the V segment lost 0 bases, leaving 0 bases of the junction unmatched. This CDR3 region has 14 residues. Germline V gene lookup returns CDR1 SGDLS and CDR2 YYNGEE. CDR3 region: CASSVGDRAYEQYF. Written as DNA, the CDR3 is TGTGCCAGCAGCGTAGGGGACAGGGCCTACGAGCAGTACTTC.

The chain uses TRBV7-3 and TRBJ2-2; 9 bases match TRBD2. The germline V gene has CDR1 SGHTA and CDR2 FQGTGA. The junction had 3 bases not matched to a gene; V was cut back by 3 bases and J by 4 bases. This CDR3 comprises 15 residues. CDR3 nucleotides: TGTGCCAGCAGCTTGATAGCGGGAGCCACCGGGGAGCTGTTTTTT. This gives the protein CASSLIAGATGELFF. Full variable domain (rest looked up from reference TRBV7-3 and TRBJ2-2): GAGVSQTPSNKVTEKGKYVELRCDPISGHTALYWYRQSLGQGPEFLIYFQGTGAADDSGLPNDRFFAVRPEGSVSTLKIQRTERGDSAVYLCASSLIAGATGELFFGEGSRLTVL.

The V and J genes are TRBV10-3 and TRBJ2-3; TRBD1 is a possible D gene (6 bases). Trimming pared 7 bases from V and 2 bases from J, leaving 10 bases between. CDR1 ENHRY and CDR2 SYGVKD come from the germline V gene. The CDR3 has 13 amino acids. The chain's CDR3 is CAIKGEYTDTQYF. The CDR3 region has the DNA TGTGCCATCAAGGGGGAGTACACAGATACGCAGTATTTT.

The rearrangement links TRBV27 to TRBJ1-1; D not resolved. V dropped 3 bases and J dropped 3 bases, with 8 bases sitting between them. The CDR3 has 13 amino acids. Germline V gene data show CDR1 as MNHEY and CDR2 as SMNVEV (reference sequence). The DNA for the CDR3 is TGTGCCAGCAGTTTTCGGGTAGACACTGAAGCTTTCTTT. Its protein product is CASSFRVDTEAFF.

This clone was seen a single time. The V call is TRBV7-6, the J call TRBJ2-1; 10 nucleotides align to TRBD2. The germline gives CDR1 SGHVS, CDR2 FNYEAQ. CDR3 length: 18 residues. Trimming at V came to 5 bases and at J to 5 bases, leaving 15 bases not matched to a gene. The CDR3 loop reads CASSLQQGWLAGDNEQFF. CDR3 in DNA: TGTGCCAGCAGCCTTCAACAGGGATGGCTAGCGGGAGACAATGAGCAGTTCTTC.

The J gene is TRBJ1-1, the V gene TRBV27, with D perhaps matching TRBD1 (5 bases). The CDR3 runs to 16 residues. Germline CDR1 is MNHEY and CDR2 is SMNVEV (reference sequence). Between the trimmed V and J ends, which lost 4 bases and 1 base, there was a span of 16 bases. DNA of the CDR3: TGTGCCAGCAGTTCTGCTCCCCCAGGGTGGAACACTGAAGCTTTCTTT. This codes for CASSSAPPGWNTEAFF.

The CDR3 sequence is CASSFGDNEQFF. The CDR3 nucleotides are TGTGCCAGCAGCTTCGGGGACAATGAGCAGTTCTTC. The gene calls are TRBV5-6 and TRBJ2-1; possibly TRBD2 for D (5 bases). The CDR3 sequence is 12 residues long. Between the trimmed V and J ends, which lost 2 bases and 5 bases, there was a span of 5 bases. From germline, CDR1 is SGHDT and CDR2 YYEEEE.